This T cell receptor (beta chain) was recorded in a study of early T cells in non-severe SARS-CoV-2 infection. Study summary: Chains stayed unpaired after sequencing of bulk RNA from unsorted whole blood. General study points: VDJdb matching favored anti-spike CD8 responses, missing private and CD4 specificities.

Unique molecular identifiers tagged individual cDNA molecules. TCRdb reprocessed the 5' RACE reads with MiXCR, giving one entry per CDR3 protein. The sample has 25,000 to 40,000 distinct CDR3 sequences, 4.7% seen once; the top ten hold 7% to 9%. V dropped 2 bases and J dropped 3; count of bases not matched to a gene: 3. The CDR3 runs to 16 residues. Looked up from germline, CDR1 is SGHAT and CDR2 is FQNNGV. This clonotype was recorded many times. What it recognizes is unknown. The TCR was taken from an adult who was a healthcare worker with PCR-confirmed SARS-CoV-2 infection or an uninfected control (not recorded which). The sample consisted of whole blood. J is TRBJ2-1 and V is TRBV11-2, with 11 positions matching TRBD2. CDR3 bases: TGTGCCAGCAGCTTACCTAGCGGGGGGTTCTACAATGAGCAGTTCTTC. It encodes CASSLPSGGFYNEQFF.